Each of the 16 T cell receptor beta chains below was sequenced from the same sample in a study of T cell responses to AZD1222 COVID-19 vaccine. Repertoires were generated with immunoSEQ multiplex PCR, while TCRdb's copy carries only in-frame clones and drops some. The sample holds roughly 120,000 clones, around 89% seen once. Here the sequenced sample was peripheral blood, taken on day 0 of AZD1222 vaccination. The receptors here all came from an adult in good health.

The chain links TRBV19 to TRBJ2-7; no reliable D call. The germline V gene encodes CDR1 LNHDA and CDR2 SQIVND (reference sequence). The CDR3 runs to 16 residues. V was trimmed by 1 base and J by 0 bases, leaving 13 bases between them. The CDR3 coding sequence is TGTGCCAGTAGTATAGGCTGGGGTGCCCCCTCCTACGAGCAGTACTTC. Its protein is CASSIGWGAPSYEQYF.

The gene calls are TRBV19 and TRBJ1-5; possibly TRBD1 for D (5 bases). Germline V gene sequence: CDR1 LNHDA, CDR2 SQIVND (reference sequence). The CDR3 contains 15 residues. The germline V and J ends were trimmed by 1 base and 7 bases, with 14 bases remaining between them. The chain's CDR3 is CASSIGQIGGQPQHF. In nucleotides, the CDR3 is TGTGCCAGTAGTATAGGACAGATCGGCGGCCAGCCCCAGCATTTT.

The chain couples TRBV7-8 to TRBJ2-7; D perhaps matches TRBD1 (5 bases). Trimming shortened V by 3 bases and J by 4 bases, and 16 bases separated the two germline ends. Germline V gives CDR1 SGHVS, CDR2 FQNEAQ. This CDR3 has 15 amino acids. CDR3 loop: CASSLTEEPIYEQYF. As DNA, the CDR3 is TGTGCCAGCAGCTTGACAGAAGAACCTATATACGAGCAGTACTTC.

The gene calls are TRBV10-3 and TRBJ2-7; D might be TRBD2 (6 bases). The CDR3 extends over 16 amino acids. Germline CDR1 ENHRY, CDR2 SYGVKD. Deletions cut 6 bases from V and 2 bases from J, with 20 bases between. CDR3 coding DNA: TGTGCCATCAGCGCCTCAGGCGGGGACGCCCCCTACGAGCAGTACTTC. Translating it yields CAISASGGDAPYEQYF.

J is TRBJ1-5 and V is TRBV12-3 or TRBV12-4; D remains unclear. Between the trimmed V and J ends, which lost 1 base and 7 bases, there was a span of 5 bases. The CDR3 loop spans 12 amino acids. The CDR3 nucleotides read TGTGCCAGCAGTTTAGGGGAGCAGCCCCAGCATTTT. Its protein product is CASSLGEQPQHF.

The V gene is TRBV2, the J gene TRBJ2-1; the D call may be TRBD1 or TRBD2 (5 bases each). The V and J ends lost 6 bases and 4 bases respectively, with 19 bases between them. CDR3 length: 16 amino acids. From germline, CDR1 is SNHLY and CDR2 FYNNEI. This CDR3 reads CASSRGGGPSYNEQFF. The DNA for the CDR3 is TGTGCCAGCAGCCGGGGTGGGGGACCTTCTTACAATGAGCAGTTCTTC. Full variable domain (outside the CDR3, taken from reference TRBV2 and TRBJ2-1): EPEVTQTPSHQVTQMGQEVILRCVPISNHLYFYWYRQILGQKVEFLVSFYNNEISEKSEIFDDQFSVERPDGSNFTLKIRSTKLEDSAMYFCASSRGGGPSYNEQFFGPGTRLTVL.

The chain recombines TRBV28 with TRBJ2-7; 7 bases line up with TRBD1. The J segment lost 1 base and the V segment lost 5 bases, leaving 8 bases of the junction unmatched. Germline CDR1 is MDHEN and CDR2 is SYDVKM. The CDR3 is 15 residues long. The CDR3 region is CASSGGQDQSYEQYF. As DNA, the CDR3 is TGTGCCAGCAGTGGCGGACAGGATCAATCCTACGAGCAGTACTTC.

V and J are TRBV11-2 and TRBJ2-5, with TRBD2 identical over 8 bases. The germline CDR1 and CDR2 sequences are SGHAT and FQNNGV. This CDR3 spans 14 amino acids. V trimming: 1 base; J trimming: 5 bases; junction bases outside the gene matches: 3. CDR3 coding DNA: TGTGCCAGCAGCTTAGCGGGGGGGCGGGAGACCCAGTACTTC. It is translated as CASSLAGGRETQYF.

V usage is TRBV27 and J usage is TRBJ2-7, with D unresolved. V was pared by 3 bases and J by 2 bases, with 11 bases between. CDR1 and CDR2 (germline): MNHEY, SMNVEV (reference sequence). The CDR3 consists of 14 residues. The DNA for the CDR3 is TGTGCCAGCAGTTTCGAAGGGAATCCCTACGAGCAGTACTTC. Its protein is CASSFEGNPYEQYF.

This clone was seen once. The CDR3 sequence is CASSVTGGANRNEQFF. CDR3 sequence (DNA): TGTGCCAGCAGTGTCACAGGGGGCGCGAATCGGAATGAGCAGTTCTTC. The J gene is TRBJ2-1, the V gene TRBV2, with 9 bases lining up with TRBD1. CDR3 length: 16 residues. V gave up 4 bases and J gave up 7 bases; unmatched junction bases: 11. Germline loops: CDR1 SNHLY, CDR2 FYNNEI.

The chain carries TRBV30 and TRBJ1-6; tentative D call: TRBD1 (6 bases). V lost 0 bases to trimming and J lost 11 bases, with 17 bases between them. CDR3 length: 15 residues. Germline assignment: CDR1 GTSNPN and CDR2 SVGIG (reference sequence). Here the CDR3 DNA reads TGTGCCTGGAGTGTTCCTACAGGGACCCTTCCACCCCTCCACTTT. The encoded protein is CAWSVPTGTLPPLHF.

The chain has TRBV30 and TRBJ2-5; D ambiguous. Trimming took off 0 bases at V and 5 bases at J, with 10 bases between the two ends. CDR3 length: 13 amino acids. Germline loops: CDR1 GTSNPN, CDR2 SVGIG (reference sequence). The CDR3 DNA reads as TGTGCCTGGAGTGTATTTGGAGACGAGACCCAGTACTTC. Translating it yields CAWSVFGDETQYF.

The chain is built from TRBV5-4 and TRBJ2-5; possible D gene TRBD1, 6 bases. Germline V gives CDR1 SGHNT, CDR2 YYREEE (reference sequence). CDR3 length equals 14 residues. Trimming removed 4 bases from V and 3 bases from J, with 13 bases in between. CDR3 sequence: CASSLRDIEETQYF. CDR3 bases: TGTGCCAGCAGCCTCAGGGACATAGAAGAGACCCAGTACTTC.

This chain links TRBV27 with TRBJ1-3; unclear D gene. V was cut by 10 bases and J by 0 bases, with 16 bases left in between. Germline CDR1 MNHEY, CDR2 SMNVEV (reference sequence). The CDR3 loop spans 15 amino acids. CDR3 in DNA: TGTGCCATCCTCCAATTCTTTATCTCTGGAAACACCATATATTTT. This sequence encodes CAILQFFISGNTIYF.

CDR3 in DNA: TGTGCCAGTAGTCCCCCCCTACGAGGAAACAATCAGCCCCAGCATTTT. It specifies CASSPPLRGNNQPQHF. The rearrangement uses TRBV19 and TRBJ1-5; D gene ambiguous. The V and J ends lost 5 bases and 3 bases respectively, with 17 bases between them. The germline V gene encodes CDR1 LNHDA and CDR2 SQIVND (reference sequence). The CDR3 extends over 16 amino acids.

V is TRBV7-2 and J is TRBJ1-1; no firm D call. CDR3 length: 18 residues. Trimming shortened V by 4 bases and J by 0 bases, and 21 bases separated the two germline ends. CDR1 and CDR2 (germline): SGHTA, FQGNSA. The CDR3 loop is CASSSLIPGRIMNTEAFF. In DNA form, the CDR3 reads TGTGCCAGCAGCTCTTTAATCCCTGGGCGGATCATGAACACTGAAGCTTTCTTT. The full variable domain, rest sourced from reference TRBV7-2 and TRBJ1-1, is GAGVSQSPSNKVTEKGKDVELRCDPISGHTALYWYRQSLGQGLEFLIYFQGNSAPDKSGLPSDRFSAERTGGSVSTLTIQRTQQEDSAVYLCASSSLIPGRIMNTEAFFGQGTRLTVV.